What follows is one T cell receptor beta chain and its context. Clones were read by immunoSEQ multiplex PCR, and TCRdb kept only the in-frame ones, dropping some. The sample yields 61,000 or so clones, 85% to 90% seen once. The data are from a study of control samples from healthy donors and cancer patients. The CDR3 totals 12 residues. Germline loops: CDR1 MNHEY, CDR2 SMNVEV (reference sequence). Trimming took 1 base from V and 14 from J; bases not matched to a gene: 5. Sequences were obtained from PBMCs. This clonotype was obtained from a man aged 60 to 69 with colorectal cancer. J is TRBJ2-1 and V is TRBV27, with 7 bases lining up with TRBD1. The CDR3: CASSLLGQGEFF. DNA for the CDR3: TGTGCCAGCAGTTTATTGGGTCAGGGGGAGTTCTTC.